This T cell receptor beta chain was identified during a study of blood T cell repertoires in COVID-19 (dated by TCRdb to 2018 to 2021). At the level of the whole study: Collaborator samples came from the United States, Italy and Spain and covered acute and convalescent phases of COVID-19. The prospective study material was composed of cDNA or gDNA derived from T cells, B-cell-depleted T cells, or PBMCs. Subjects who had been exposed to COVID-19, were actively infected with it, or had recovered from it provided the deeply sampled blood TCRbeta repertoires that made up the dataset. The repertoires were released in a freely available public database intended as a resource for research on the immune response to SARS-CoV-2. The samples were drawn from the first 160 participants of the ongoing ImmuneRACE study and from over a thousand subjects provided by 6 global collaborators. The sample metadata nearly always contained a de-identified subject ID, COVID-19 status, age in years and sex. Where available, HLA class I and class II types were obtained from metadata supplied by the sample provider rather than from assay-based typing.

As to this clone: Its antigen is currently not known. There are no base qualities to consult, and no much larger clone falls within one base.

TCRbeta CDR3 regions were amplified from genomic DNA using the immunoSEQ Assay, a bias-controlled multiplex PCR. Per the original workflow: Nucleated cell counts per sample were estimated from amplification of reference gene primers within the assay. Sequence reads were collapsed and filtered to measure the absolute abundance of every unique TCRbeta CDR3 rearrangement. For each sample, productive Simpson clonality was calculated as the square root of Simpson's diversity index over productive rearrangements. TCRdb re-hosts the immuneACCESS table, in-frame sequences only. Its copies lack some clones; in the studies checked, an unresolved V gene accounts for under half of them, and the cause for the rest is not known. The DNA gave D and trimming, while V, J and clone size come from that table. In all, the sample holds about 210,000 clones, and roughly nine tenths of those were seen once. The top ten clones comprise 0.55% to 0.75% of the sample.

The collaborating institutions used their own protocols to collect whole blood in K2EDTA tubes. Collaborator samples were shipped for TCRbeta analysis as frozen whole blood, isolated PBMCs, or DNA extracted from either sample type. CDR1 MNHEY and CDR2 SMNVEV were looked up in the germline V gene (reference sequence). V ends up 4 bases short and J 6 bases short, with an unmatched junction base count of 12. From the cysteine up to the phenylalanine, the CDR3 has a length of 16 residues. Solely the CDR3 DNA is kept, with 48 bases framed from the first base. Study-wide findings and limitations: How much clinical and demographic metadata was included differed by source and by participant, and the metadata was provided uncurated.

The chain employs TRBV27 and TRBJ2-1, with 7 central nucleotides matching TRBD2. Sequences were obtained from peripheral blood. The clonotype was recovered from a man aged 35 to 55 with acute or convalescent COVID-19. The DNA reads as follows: TGTGCCAGCAGTTCAAATATAGCTCGGGAGGTCAATGAGCAGTTCTTC. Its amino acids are CASSSNIAREVNEQFF.